Presented here are 32 T cell receptor beta chains from one specimen sequenced in a study of blood T cells in healthy people across ages. A J-beta primer mix and a sample-barcoded 5' primer were used in a second PCR of about 7 to 12 cycles. MiXCR was run by TCRdb on the 5' RACE reads, yielding one entry per CDR3 protein. The sample lists roughly 1.5 million distinct CDR3 sequences, 42% occurring once. Material: blood. All receptors derive from a woman aged 18 to 35 in good health.

This clonotype turned up a few times. The CDR3 coding sequence is TGTGCCACCAGTGATTGGATAGCGGGAGACCAAGAGACCCAGTACTTC. Translation: CATSDWIAGDQETQYF. This chain connects TRBV24-1 to TRBJ2-5, with TRBD2 matching over 9 bases. The CDR3 totals 16 residues. Trimming at V came to 2 bases and at J to 0 bases, leaving 3 bases not matched to a gene. CDR1 is KGHDR and CDR2 is SFDVKD in the germline V gene.

This clonotype was seen a handful of times. The chain recombines TRBV12-3 or TRBV12-4 with TRBJ2-3; the match to TRBD1 covers 7 bases. The CDR3 length is 14 residues. J lost 2 bases, V lost 7 bases, and 6 bases had no gene match. In DNA, the CDR3 is TGTGCCAGCAAGGACAGGCGGTTCACAGATACGCAGTATTTT. This codes for CASKDRRFTDTQYF.

This chain uses TRBV4-3 with TRBJ2-7; 7 positions match TRBD2. Germline CDR1 and CDR2: LGHNA and YSLEER. The CDR3 spans 16 residues. The V gene end was trimmed by 1 base and the J gene end by 0 bases; junction bases not matched to a gene: 6. DNA for the CDR3: TGCGCCAGCAGCCAAGGACGAGCGGGGTCCTCCTACGAGCAGTACTTC. Its protein product is CASSQGRAGSSYEQYF.

The chain joins TRBV6-5 to TRBJ2-1; a weak D match, TRBD2 (6 bases). With 4 bases removed from V and 6 bases from J, the gap between germline ends came to 13 bases. This CDR3 is 14 amino acids long. Germline CDR1 is MNHEY and CDR2 is SVGAGI. The CDR3 DNA sequence: TGTGCCAGCAGTTTGGACGGGAGAGGCAATGAGCAGTTCTTC. Protein sequence: CASSLDGRGNEQFF.

V gene TRBV9 combines with J gene TRBJ2-1; D might be TRBD1 or TRBD2, each matching 6 bases. The CDR3 length is 15 residues. Per the germline V gene, CDR1 is SGDLS and CDR2 is YYNGEE. V shed 2 bases and J shed 9 bases, with 18 bases lying between them. The CDR3 DNA reads TGTGCCAGCAGCGTTGGGACACCCGGGGAGGTTGAGCAGTTCTTC. This encodes CASSVGTPGEVEQFF.

The chain has TRBV29-1 and TRBJ1-1; TRBD1 might be the D (5 bases). CDR1 and CDR2 from the germline V gene are SQVTM and ANQGSEA. The CDR3 sequence is 13 residues long. Trimming pared 7 bases from V and 0 bases from J, leaving 12 bases between. The CDR3 region is CSGGGPVNTEAFF. CDR3 sequence (DNA): TGCAGCGGGGGGGGACCGGTGAACACTGAAGCTTTCTTT.

The chain carries TRBV5-6 and TRBJ2-4, with D perhaps TRBD2 (6 bases). With the DNA end fitting TRBJ2-7 better, the J assignment may be wrong. Per germline, CDR1 SGHDT and CDR2 YYEEEE. This CDR3 spans 13 amino acids. CDR3 in DNA: TGTGCCAGTCATGCGGGGCCTTCCTACGAGCAGTACTTC. Translation: CASHAGPSYEQYF.

This clonotype appeared once. The chain employs TRBV24-1 and TRBJ2-3, with 9 nucleotides matching TRBD2. The J segment lost 3 bases and the V segment lost 5 bases, leaving 8 bases of the junction unmatched. CDR1 and CDR2 (germline): KGHDR, SFDVKD. The CDR3 runs to 16 residues. CDR3 sequence reads: CATSAGRGGNTDTQYF. CDR3 in DNA: TGTGCCACCAGTGCGGGGCGGGGGGGCAATACAGATACGCAGTATTTT.

The chain combines TRBV4-1 with TRBJ2-1; a weak D match, TRBD2 (5 bases). The DNA end lines up better with TRBJ2-7; the J call may be wrong. This CDR3 comprises 15 residues. Looked up from germline, CDR1 is MGHRA and CDR2 is YSYEKL. CDR3 loop: CASSHRDSQYNEQYF. DNA for the CDR3: TGCGCCAGCAGCCACCGGGATAGCCAATACAATGAGCAGTACTTC.

The J gene is TRBJ1-6, the V gene TRBV10-3, with D perhaps TRBD1 (6 bases). With 8 bases removed from V and 6 bases from J, the gap between germline ends came to 11 bases. The CDR3 extends over 13 amino acids. Per the germline V gene, CDR1 is ENHRY and CDR2 is SYGVKD. The DNA of the CDR3 is TGTGCCATCGGTGTAGGGGGTAATTCACCCCTCCACTTT. Its translation: CAIGVGGNSPLHF.

The CDR3 bases are TGTGCCAGCAGTTACTCCCCAGGACCCGGGGAGCTGTTTTTT. This translates into CASSYSPGPGELFF. V gene TRBV6-5 combines with J gene TRBJ2-2; D unclear. The ends were cut back, 0 bases at V and 6 bases at J, with 8 bases in the middle. Germline V CDR1 and CDR2: MNHEY, SVGAGI. This CDR3 region has 14 residues.

The chain employs TRBV2 and TRBJ2-4; D gene uncertain. This CDR3 has 13 amino acids. V lost 6 bases, J lost 7 bases, and 13 bases lay in between. CDR1 is SNHLY, CDR2 FYNNEI, per germline. The CDR3 DNA reads as TGTGCCAGCAGCGCCCGCAGAGATAACATTCAGTACTTC. Translation: CASSARRDNIQYF.

The rearrangement links TRBV29-1 to TRBJ1-1; the D gene is possibly TRBD1 (5 bases). With 4 bases removed from V and 4 bases from J, the gap between germline ends came to 7 bases. Germline assignment: CDR1 SQVTM and CDR2 ANQGSEA. CDR3 size: 11 residues. The DNA of the CDR3 is TGCAGCGTTGGACAGTTCACTGAAGCTTTCTTT. Protein sequence: CSVGQFTEAFF.

The chain carries TRBV24-1 and TRBJ2-3; TRBD2 matches at 15 bases. The CDR3 is made up of 18 amino acids. V trimming: 6 bases; J trimming: 1 base; junction bases outside the gene matches: 7. Per germline, CDR1 KGHDR and CDR2 SFDVKD. The CDR3 nucleotides are TGTGCCACCAGTTCCGGACTAGCGGGGGGGCGCGGCACAGATACGCAGTATTTT. Translated: CATSSGLAGGRGTDTQYF.

The chain joins TRBV4-3 to TRBJ2-2; D is possibly TRBD1 (6 bases). Germline V gene sequence: CDR1 LGHNA, CDR2 YSLEER. Deletions cut 1 base from V and 7 bases from J, with 13 bases between. There are 15 residues in the CDR3. CDR3 sequence reads: CASSQVTGRGGELFF. CDR3 in DNA: TGCGCCAGCAGCCAAGTAACAGGGCGTGGCGGGGAGCTGTTTTTT.

In this sample, this clonotype turned up a few times. CDR3 nucleotide sequence: TGTGCCAGCAGCGTAGAACAGAACACCGGGGAGCTGTTTTTT. It encodes CASSVEQNTGELFF. This chain connects TRBV9 to TRBJ2-2; D is unclear. The CDR3 has 14 residues. V shed 0 bases and J shed 1 base, with 4 bases lying between them. Germline CDR1 SGDLS, CDR2 YYNGEE.

V and J are TRBV29-1 and TRBJ2-3; a weak D match, TRBD1 (5 bases). CDR1 and CDR2 (germline): SQVTM, ANQGSEA. Trimming left V 2 bases short and J 1 base short, with 10 bases between. CDR3 length equals 14 residues. DNA of the CDR3: TGCAGCGTTGAAATTGGGGCGGGCACAGATACGCAGTATTTT. This translates into CSVEIGAGTDTQYF.

V and J are TRBV12-3 or TRBV12-4 and TRBJ1-4; D is undetermined. This CDR3 is built from 13 residues. V lost 6 bases to trimming and J lost 8 bases, with 13 bases between them. The CDR3 sequence is CASSPGFGEKLFF. The DNA of the CDR3 is TGTGCCAGCAGCCCGGGATTTGGAGAAAAACTGTTTTTT.

J is TRBJ2-1 and V is TRBV12-3 or TRBV12-4; 8 bases agree with TRBD2. With 7 bases clipped from V and 7 bases from J, the junction kept 15 bases outside the gene matches. CDR3 length: 16 residues. For the CDR3, the DNA is TGTGCCAGCACCTTAGCCCAAGCGGGAGTGGGTAATGAGCAGTTCTTC. It translates to CASTLAQAGVGNEQFF.

This rearrangement joins TRBV16 to TRBJ1-2; D gene uncertain. From germline, CDR1 is KGHSY and CDR2 FQNENV. CDR3 size: 13 residues. V was trimmed by 4 bases and J by 4 bases, leaving 10 bases between them. CDR3 protein: CASSPDPGYGYTF. For the CDR3, the DNA is TGTGCCAGCAGCCCGGATCCGGGCTATGGCTACACCTTC.

The sample holds many counts of this clonotype. The V and J genes are TRBV14 and TRBJ2-3, with TRBD1 matching 7 bases. From germline, CDR1 is SGHDN and CDR2 FVKESK. The CDR3 has 14 residues. V lost 4 bases, J lost 2 bases, and 3 bases stayed unmatched. CDR3 DNA: TGTGCCAGCAGCCGGACAGGAGACACAGATACGCAGTATTTT. Translated, it gives CASSRTGDTDTQYF.

The V call is TRBV7-8, the J call TRBJ2-5; D unclear. The CDR3 has 16 residues. The ends were cut back, 4 bases at V and 5 bases at J, with 20 bases in the middle. CDR1 is SGHVS and CDR2 is FQNEAQ in the germline V gene. The chain's CDR3 is CASSSPGHQANETQYF. The CDR3 DNA reads TGTGCCAGCAGCTCACCCGGCCATCAGGCAAACGAGACCCAGTACTTC.

The table lists this clonotype with a few counts. The gene calls are TRBV29-1 and TRBJ1-5; D is uncertain. The CDR3 runs 14 residues. Germline CDR1 reads SQVTM; CDR2 reads ANQGSEA. The V end lost 1 base, the J end lost 11 bases, and 18 bases lay between the germline ends. DNA of the CDR3: TGCAGCGTTGAAGTCATGCAGGATGGTATGGCCCAGCATTTT. Amino acids: CSVEVMQDGMAQHF.

The chain carries TRBV2 and TRBJ2-1; D is possibly TRBD1 (7 bases). V shed 8 bases and J shed 10 bases, with 15 bases lying between them. The germline V gene has CDR1 SNHLY and CDR2 FYNNEI. The CDR3 length is 12 residues. The CDR3 sequence: CASDRDSYEQFF. In DNA, the CDR3 is TGTGCCAGCGACAGGGACTCCTACGAGCAGTTCTTC. Complete variable domain (other parts from reference TRBV2 and TRBJ2-1): EPEVTQTPSHQVTQMGQEVILRCVPISNHLYFYWYRQILGQKVEFLVSFYNNEISEKSEIFDDQFSVERPDGSNFTLKIRSTKLEDSAMYFCASDRDSYEQFFGPGTRLTVL.

This clonotype has a handful of counts. This chain connects TRBV18 to TRBJ2-1; 9 positions agree with TRBD2. V lost 3 bases, J lost 3 bases, and 3 bases stayed unmatched. Germline V lookup: CDR1 KGHSH, CDR2 LQKENI. The CDR3 runs to 15 residues. In DNA, the CDR3 is TGTGCCAGCTCACCCCCTAGCGGGAACTACAATGAGCAGTTCTTC. It specifies CASSPPSGNYNEQFF.

This chain links TRBV6-2 or TRBV6-3 with TRBJ2-1, with 7 bases lining up with TRBD2. This CDR3 contains 16 residues. V lost 1 base to trimming and J lost 5 bases; unmatched junction nucleotides: 8. Germline CDR1 reads MNHEY; CDR2 reads SVGEGT. CDR3 nucleotide sequence: TGTGCCAGCAGTTACTGGGGCGGGAGTCCCCACAATGAGCAGTTCTTC. Its protein product is CASSYWGGSPHNEQFF.

This clonotype has more than one count but fewer than ten. This rearrangement joins TRBV28 to TRBJ2-1; no definite D call. V was cut by 7 bases and J by 0 bases, with 4 bases left in between. The CDR3 sequence is 12 residues long. From germline, CDR1 is MDHEN and CDR2 SYDVKM. The CDR3, as DNA: TGTGCCAGCATGTACTCCTACAATGAGCAGTTCTTC. Translation gives CASMYSYNEQFF.

This clonotype was found once. This sequence joins TRBV20-1 and TRBJ2-7; possibly TRBD2 for D (5 bases). With the DNA end fitting TRBJ2-5 better, the J assignment may be wrong. CDR3 length equals 15 residues. From germline, CDR1 is DFQATT and CDR2 SNEGSKA (reference sequence). The CDR3 loop reads CSALRAARVGETQYF. As DNA, the CDR3 is TGCAGTGCTCTACGGGCCGCGAGGGTCGGGGAGACCCAGTACTTC.

In this sample, this clonotype turned up once. V and J are TRBV6-4 and TRBJ2-1; TRBD2 matches at 12 bases. CDR1 and CDR2 (germline): MRHNA, SNTAGT. After removal of 5 bases from V and 10 bases from J, the junction contained 6 bases not matched to a gene. The CDR3 is 14 residues long. CDR3 coding DNA: TGTGCCAGCAGTCCTAGCGGGGGGGCCAAAGAGCAGTTCTTC. Encoded protein: CASSPSGGAKEQFF.

This clonotype was picked up one time. The chain links TRBV7-2 to TRBJ1-1; 10 positions match TRBD1. V dropped 5 bases and J dropped 8; count of bases not matched to a gene: 5. Germline CDR1 is SGHTA and CDR2 is FQGNSA. The CDR3 runs to 13 residues. The CDR3 DNA sequence: TGTGCCAGCAGCGTCGGGACAGGGGTGGAAGCTTTCTTT. This translates into CASSVGTGVEAFF.

The rearrangement uses TRBV7-2 and TRBJ2-7; D not certain. Trimming stripped 3 bases from V and 3 bases from J, with 6 bases between. The CDR3 is made up of 12 amino acids. From germline, CDR1 is SGHTA and CDR2 FQGNSA. CDR3 amino acids: CASSFSHYEQYF. The DNA for the CDR3 is TGTGCCAGCAGCTTCAGTCACTACGAGCAGTACTTC.

The rearrangement joins TRBV5-4 to TRBJ2-7; 13 bases are shared with TRBD2. Germline V gene data show CDR1 as SGHNT and CDR2 as YYREEE (reference sequence). CDR3 size: 16 residues. Trimming at V came to 4 bases and at J to 7 bases, leaving 11 bases not matched to a gene. The CDR3 reads CASSTSGRVPYNEQYF. The DNA of the CDR3 is TGTGCCAGCAGCACTAGCGGGAGGGTGCCCTACAATGAGCAGTACTTC.